This T cell receptor (beta chain) emerged from a study of blood T cell repertoires in COVID-19. Study-level information: Sources were T cells, B-cell-depleted T cells, or PBMCs; the material itself was cDNA or gDNA.

Sequencing used immunoSEQ multiplex PCR; TCRdb keeps in-frame clones, though not all of them. The sample shows hundreds of thousands of clones, approximately 87% of them seen only once. Adults between roughly 18 and 95 years of age took part from 24 US areas. Participants had their cohort set by participant-reported clinical history. Cohort 3 donors counted as recovered after two negative PCRs, clearance, or resolved symptoms. The CDR3 length is 14 residues. Germline V gene data show CDR1 as LGHDT and CDR2 as YNNKEL (reference sequence). V shed 4 bases, J shed 3 bases, and the junction held 5 bases outside the gene matches. In this sample, this clone turned up once.

The sequenced material came from PBMCs or T cells enriched from blood (not recorded which). This TCR was sampled from a woman between 50 and 59 years old who had recovered from COVID-19. The rearrangement links TRBV3-1 (or the pseudogene TRBV3-2) to TRBJ1-1; 7 positions match TRBD1. DNA of the CDR3: TGTGCCAGCAGCCGGGGGGACAGATACACTGAAGCTTTCTTT. It yields the protein CASSRGDRYTEAFF.